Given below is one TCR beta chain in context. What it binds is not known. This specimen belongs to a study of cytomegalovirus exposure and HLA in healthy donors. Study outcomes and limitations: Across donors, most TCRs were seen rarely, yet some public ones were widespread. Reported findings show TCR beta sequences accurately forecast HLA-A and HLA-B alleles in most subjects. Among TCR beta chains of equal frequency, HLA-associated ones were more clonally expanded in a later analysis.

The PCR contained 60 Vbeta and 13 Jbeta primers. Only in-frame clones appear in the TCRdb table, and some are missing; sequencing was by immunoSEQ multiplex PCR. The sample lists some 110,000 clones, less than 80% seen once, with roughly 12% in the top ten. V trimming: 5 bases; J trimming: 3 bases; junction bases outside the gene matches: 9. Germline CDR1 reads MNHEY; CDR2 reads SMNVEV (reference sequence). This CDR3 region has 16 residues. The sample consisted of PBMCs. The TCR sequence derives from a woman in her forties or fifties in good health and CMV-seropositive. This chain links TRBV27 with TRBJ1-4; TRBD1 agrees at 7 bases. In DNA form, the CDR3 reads TGTGCCAGCAGTCCTCAGGGGGTTGGGGCTAATGAAAAACTGTTTTTT. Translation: CASSPQGVGANEKLFF.